This TCR beta chain was found in a study of STAT3 mutations in large granular lymphocyte leukemia. As for the study in general: Among longitudinally sequenced T-LGLL patients, roughly half had canonical activating STAT3 mutations detected.

Here immunoSEQ multiplex PCR was the method, and the copy in TCRdb shows in-frame clones only, minus some. The table lists about 2,600 clones, about 53% of them singletons. Findings and caveats of the study: At least one immunodominant TCR beta clonotype appeared in every T-cell large granular lymphocyte leukemia patient. Sampling intervals varied between patients and samples. TCR clonotype switching after therapy occurred in about 30% of the 18 patients.

Per the germline V gene, CDR1 is MGHRA and CDR2 is YSYEKL. The length of the CDR3 is 15 residues. V trimming: 3 bases; J trimming: 6 bases; junction bases outside the gene matches: 6. In this sample, this clone turned up a few times. The antigen is unknown. This receptor was identified in a man in his 60s with T-cell large granular lymphocyte leukemia. Some clones in this sample may be carry-over from other donors' samples. Specimen: peripheral blood mononuclear cells. The chain couples TRBV4-1 to TRBJ1-5; TRBD1 matches at 9 bases. The CDR3 sequence is CASSHDRGEIQPQHF. CDR3 DNA sequence: TGCGCCAGCAGCCACGACAGGGGGGAGATTCAGCCCCAGCATTTT.